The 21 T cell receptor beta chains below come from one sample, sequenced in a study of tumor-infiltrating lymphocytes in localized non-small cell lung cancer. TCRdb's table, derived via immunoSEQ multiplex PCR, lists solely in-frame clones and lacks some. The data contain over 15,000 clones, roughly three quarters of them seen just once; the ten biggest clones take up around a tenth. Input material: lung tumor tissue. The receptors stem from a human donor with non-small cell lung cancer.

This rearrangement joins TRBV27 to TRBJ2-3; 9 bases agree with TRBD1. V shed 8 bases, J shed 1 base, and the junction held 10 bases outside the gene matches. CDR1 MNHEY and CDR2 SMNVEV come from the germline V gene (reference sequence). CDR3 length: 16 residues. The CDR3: CASADRTGDGTDTQYF. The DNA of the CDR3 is TGTGCCAGCGCGGATCGGACAGGGGATGGCACAGATACGCAGTATTTT.

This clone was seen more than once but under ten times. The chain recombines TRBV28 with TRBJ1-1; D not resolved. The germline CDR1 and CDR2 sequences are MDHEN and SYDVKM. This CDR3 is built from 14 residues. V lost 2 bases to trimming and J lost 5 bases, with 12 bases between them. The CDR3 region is CASSLVRFGTEAFF. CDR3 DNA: TGTGCCAGCAGTTTAGTAAGGTTCGGGACTGAAGCTTTCTTT.

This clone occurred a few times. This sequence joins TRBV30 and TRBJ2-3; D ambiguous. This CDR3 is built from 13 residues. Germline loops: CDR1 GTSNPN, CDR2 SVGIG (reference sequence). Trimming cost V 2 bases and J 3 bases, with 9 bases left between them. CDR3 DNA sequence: TGTGCCTGGAGTCAGCTTACGACAGATACGCAGTATTTT. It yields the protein CAWSQLTTDTQYF.

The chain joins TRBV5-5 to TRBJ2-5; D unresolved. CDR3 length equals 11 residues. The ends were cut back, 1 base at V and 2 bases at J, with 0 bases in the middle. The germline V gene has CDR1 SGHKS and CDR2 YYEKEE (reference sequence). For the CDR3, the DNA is TGTGCCAGCAGCTTGCAAGAGACCCAGTACTTC. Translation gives CASSLQETQYF.

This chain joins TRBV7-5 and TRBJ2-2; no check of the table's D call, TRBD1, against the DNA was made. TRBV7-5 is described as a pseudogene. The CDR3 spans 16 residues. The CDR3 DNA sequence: TGTGCCAGAAGCCTACTCCGGACAGGGGAAGTCGGGGAGCTGTTTTTT. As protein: CARSLLRTGEVGELFF.

The CDR3 DNA is TGTGCCAGCAGTGAAAGGCGGGACGTTCGAAGCGGCAATCAGCCCCAGCATTTT. This translates into CASSERRDVRSGNQPQHF. The chain links TRBV2 to TRBJ1-5, with D tentatively TRBD1 (5 bases). V lost 2 bases to trimming and J lost 2 bases, with 19 bases between them. CDR3 length: 18 amino acids. Germline-derived CDR1 and CDR2 are SNHLY and FYNNEI.

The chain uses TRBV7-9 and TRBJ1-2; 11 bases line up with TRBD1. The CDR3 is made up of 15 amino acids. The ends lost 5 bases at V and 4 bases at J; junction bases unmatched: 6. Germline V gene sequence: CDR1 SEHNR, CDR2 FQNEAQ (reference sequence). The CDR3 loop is CASSPGQGGFYGYTF. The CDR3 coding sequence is TGTGCCAGCAGCCCGGGACAGGGGGGATTCTATGGCTACACCTTC.

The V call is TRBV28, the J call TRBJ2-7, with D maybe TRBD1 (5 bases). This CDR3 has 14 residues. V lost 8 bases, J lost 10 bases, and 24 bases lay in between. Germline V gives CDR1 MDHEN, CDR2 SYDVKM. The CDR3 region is CASLVLGQGGRQYF. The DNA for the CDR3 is TGTGCCAGCCTCGTCTTGGGGCAGGGCGGTCGACAGTACTTC.

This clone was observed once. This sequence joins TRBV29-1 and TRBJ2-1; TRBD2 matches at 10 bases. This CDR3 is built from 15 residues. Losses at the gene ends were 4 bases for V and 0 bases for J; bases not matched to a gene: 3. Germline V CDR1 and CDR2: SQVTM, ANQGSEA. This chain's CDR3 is CSVGLAGGSYNEQFF. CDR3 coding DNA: TGCAGCGTTGGTTTAGCGGGGGGCTCCTACAATGAGCAGTTCTTC.

Here the CDR3 reads CASLRGGGETQYF. CDR3 sequence (DNA): TGTGCCAGCCTAAGAGGGGGGGGAGAGACCCAGTACTTC. The chain has TRBV28 and TRBJ2-5; a possible D gene is TRBD2 (7 bases). V was pared by 8 bases and J by 4 bases, with 14 bases between. CDR1 and CDR2 from the germline V gene are MDHEN and SYDVKM. The CDR3 contains 13 residues. The full variable domain, completed using reference TRBV28 and TRBJ2-5, is DVKVTQSSRYLVKRTGEKVFLECVQDMDHENMFWYRQDPGLGLRLIYFSYDVKMKEKGDIPEGYSVSREKKERFSLILESASTNQTSMYLCASLRGGGETQYFGPGTRLLVL.

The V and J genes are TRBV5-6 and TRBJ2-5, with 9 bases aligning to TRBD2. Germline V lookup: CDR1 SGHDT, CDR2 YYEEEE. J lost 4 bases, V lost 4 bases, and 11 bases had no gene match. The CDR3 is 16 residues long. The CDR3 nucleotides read TGTGCCAGCAGCCTGGCTGGGCGGGGGGGTGGAGAGACCCAGTACTTC. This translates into CASSLAGRGGGETQYF.

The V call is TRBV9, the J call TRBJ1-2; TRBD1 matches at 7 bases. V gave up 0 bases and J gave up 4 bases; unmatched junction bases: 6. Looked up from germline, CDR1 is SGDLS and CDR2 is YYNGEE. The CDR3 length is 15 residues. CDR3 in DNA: TGTGCCAGCAGCGTAGCCCCGGACAGGAGCTATGGCTACACCTTC. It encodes CASSVAPDRSYGYTF.

CDR3 region: CASREQGAHTDTQYF. In DNA form, the CDR3 reads TGTGCCAGCAGGGAACAGGGGGCCCACACAGATACGCAGTATTTT. The V and J genes are TRBV2 and TRBJ2-3, with 9 bases matching TRBD1. V lost 6 bases, J lost 2 bases, and 6 bases stayed unmatched. CDR1 and CDR2 (germline): SNHLY, FYNNEI. This CDR3 contains 15 residues.

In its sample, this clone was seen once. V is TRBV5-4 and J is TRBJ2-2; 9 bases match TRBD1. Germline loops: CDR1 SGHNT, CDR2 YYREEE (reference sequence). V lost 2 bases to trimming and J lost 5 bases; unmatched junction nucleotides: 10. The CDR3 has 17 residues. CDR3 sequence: CASSLGGRQGGTGELFF. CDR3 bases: TGTGCCAGCAGCTTAGGCGGCAGACAGGGGGGAACCGGGGAGCTGTTTTTT.

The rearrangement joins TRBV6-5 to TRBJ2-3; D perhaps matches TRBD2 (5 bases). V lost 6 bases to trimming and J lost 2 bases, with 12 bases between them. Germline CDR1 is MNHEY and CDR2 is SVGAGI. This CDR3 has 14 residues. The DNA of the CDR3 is TGTGCCAGCAGGCGCAGCGGACCCACAGATACGCAGTATTTT. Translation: CASRRSGPTDTQYF.

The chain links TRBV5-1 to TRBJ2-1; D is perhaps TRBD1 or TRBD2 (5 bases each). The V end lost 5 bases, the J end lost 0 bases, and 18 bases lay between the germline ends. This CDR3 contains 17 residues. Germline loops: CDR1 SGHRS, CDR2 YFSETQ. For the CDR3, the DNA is TGCGCCAGCAGGTCCGGGACGGGTTCCGCCTCCTACAATGAGCAGTTCTTC. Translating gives CASRSGTGSASYNEQFF.

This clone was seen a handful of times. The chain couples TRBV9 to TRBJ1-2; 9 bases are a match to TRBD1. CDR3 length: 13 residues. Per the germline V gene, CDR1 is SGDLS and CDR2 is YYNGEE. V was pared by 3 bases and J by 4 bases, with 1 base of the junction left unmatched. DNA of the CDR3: TGTGCCAGCAGCGGACAGGGGGGCTATGGCTACACCTTC. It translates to CASSGQGGYGYTF.

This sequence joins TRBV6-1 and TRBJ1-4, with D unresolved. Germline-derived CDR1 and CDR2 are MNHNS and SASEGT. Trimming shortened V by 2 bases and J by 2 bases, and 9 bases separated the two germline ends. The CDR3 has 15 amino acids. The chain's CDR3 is CASSELWVTNEKLFF. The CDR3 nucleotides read TGTGCCAGCAGTGAATTATGGGTGACTAATGAAAAACTGTTTTTT.

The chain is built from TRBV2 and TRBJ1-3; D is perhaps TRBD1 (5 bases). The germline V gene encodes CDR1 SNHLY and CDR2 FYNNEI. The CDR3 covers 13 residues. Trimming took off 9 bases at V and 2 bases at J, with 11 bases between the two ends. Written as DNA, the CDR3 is TGTGCCAGTCGCCCGGGGGCTGGAAACACCATATATTTT. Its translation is CASRPGAGNTIYF. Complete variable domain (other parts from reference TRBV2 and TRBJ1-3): EPEVTQTPSHQVTQMGQEVILRCVPISNHLYFYWYRQILGQKVEFLVSFYNNEISEKSEIFDDQFSVERPDGSNFTLKIRSTKLEDSAMYFCASRPGAGNTIYFGEGSWLTVV.

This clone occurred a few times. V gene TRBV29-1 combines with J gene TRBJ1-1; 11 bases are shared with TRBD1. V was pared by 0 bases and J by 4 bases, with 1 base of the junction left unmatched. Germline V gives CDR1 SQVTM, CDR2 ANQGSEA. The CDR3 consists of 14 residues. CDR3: CSVEEGTGGTEAFF. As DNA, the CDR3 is TGCAGCGTTGAAGAGGGGACAGGGGGCACTGAAGCTTTCTTT.

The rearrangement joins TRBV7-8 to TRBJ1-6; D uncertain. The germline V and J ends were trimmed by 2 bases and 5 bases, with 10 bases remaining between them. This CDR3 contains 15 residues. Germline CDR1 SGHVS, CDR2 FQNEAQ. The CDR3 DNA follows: TGTGCCAGCAGCTTATTAAGGGCAGATAATTCACCCCTCCACTTT. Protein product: CASSLLRADNSPLHF.